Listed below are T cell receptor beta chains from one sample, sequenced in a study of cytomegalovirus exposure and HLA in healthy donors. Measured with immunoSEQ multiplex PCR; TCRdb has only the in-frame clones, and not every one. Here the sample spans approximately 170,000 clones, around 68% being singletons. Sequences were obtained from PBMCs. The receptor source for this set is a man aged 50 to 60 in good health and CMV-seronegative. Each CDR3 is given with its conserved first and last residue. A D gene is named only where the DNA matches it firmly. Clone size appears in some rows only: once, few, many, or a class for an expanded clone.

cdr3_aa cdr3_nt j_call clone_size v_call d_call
CASSPDRNQPQHF TGTGCCAGCAGCCCAGACAGAAATCAGCCCCAGCATTTT TRBJ1-5 . TRBV7-2 .
CATGTSGDYNEQFF TGTGCCACTGGCACTAGCGGGGATTACAATGAGCAGTTCTTC TRBJ2-1 few TRBV6-1 TRBD2
CASSEEGISPLHF TGTGCCAGCAGTGAAGAGGGGATTTCACCCCTCCACTTT TRBJ1-6 once TRBV2 .
CASRTAGGRSNEQFF TGTGCCAGCAGGACAGCGGGGGGGCGTTCGAATGAGCAGTTCTTC TRBJ2-1 . TRBV25-1 TRBD2
CASSFSFAGGYNEQFF TGTGCCAGCAGTTTTTCTTTTGCGGGGGGGTACAATGAGCAGTTCTTC TRBJ2-1 few TRBV28 TRBD2
CATSPGTGGLTEAFF TGTGCCACCAGCCCCGGGACAGGGGGCCTCACTGAAGCTTTCTTT TRBJ1-1 . TRBV15 TRBD1
CTTDRHTF TGCACCACAGACAGACACACCTTC TRBJ1-2 . TRBV20-1 .
CASSQNRRASPVSGNTIYF TGTGCCAGCAGCCAAAATAGGAGGGCCAGTCCTGTCTCTGGAAACACCATATATTTT TRBJ1-3 . TRBV5-6 .
CASSPRATGAGDEQYF TGTGCCAGCAGCCCTAGAGCGACAGGGGCCGGGGACGAGCAGTACTTC TRBJ2-7 once TRBV7-9 TRBD1
CASPSPGGVTEAFF TGTGCCAGCCCCTCCCCCGGGGGAGTGACTGAAGCTTTCTTT TRBJ1-1 . TRBV6-1 .
CATSRAGTGEETQYF TGTGCCACCAGCAGAGCCGGGACAGGGGAAGAGACCCAGTACTTC TRBJ2-5 . TRBV15 TRBD1
CASSVVQGNYNEQFF TGTGCCAGCAGCGTAGTACAGGGAAACTACAATGAGCAGTTCTTC TRBJ2-1 once TRBV9 .
CASSVGGDMNTEAFF TGTGCCAGCAGCGTAGGAGGGGACATGAACACTGAAGCTTTCTTT TRBJ1-1 once TRBV9 .
CASSSGQFGSEAFF TGCGCCAGCAGCTCAGGACAGTTTGGGTCTGAAGCTTTCTTT TRBJ1-1 . TRBV5-1 .
CASSHMTGIISYEQYF TGCGCCAGCAGCCACATGACAGGGATTATCTCCTACGAGCAGTACTTC TRBJ2-7 . TRBV4-1 TRBD1
CASSEAQDYGYTF TGTGCCAGCAGTGAAGCGCAGGACTATGGCTACACCTTC TRBJ1-2 . TRBV2 .
CASSPTDRGNTEAFF TGTGCCAGCAGCCCCACGGACAGGGGGAACACTGAAGCTTTCTTT TRBJ1-1 . TRBV7-2 TRBD1
CASSLTDLGATEAFF TGTGCCAGCAGCTTAACCGACTTAGGTGCCACTGAAGCTTTCTTT TRBJ1-1 . TRBV7-3 .
CSSSSGTEYNEQFF TGTTCCAGCAGCTCTGGGACAGAATACAATGAGCAGTTCTTC TRBJ2-1 . TRBV7-9 TRBD1
CASRTMRQGRGSGANVLTF TGCGCCAGCAGGACTATGAGACAGGGGAGAGGATCTGGGGCCAACGTCCTGACTTTC TRBJ2-6 . TRBV10-1 TRBD1
CASSAGTGSPEMKGYTF TGTGCCAGTAGCGCCGGGACAGGGAGCCCCGAGATGAAGGGCTACACCTTC TRBJ1-2 . TRBV19 TRBD1
CASSEQTHRGIF TGTGCCAGCAGCGAGCAGACCCACCGGGGGATCTTC TRBJ2-1 . TRBV7-9 .
CASSLTTTANTEAFF TGCGCCAGCAGCCTAACAACGACAGCGAACACTGAAGCTTTCTTT TRBJ1-1 . TRBV4-3 .
CASSVGVTPYEQYF TGTGCCAGCAGTGTAGGAGTCACTCCCTACGAGCAGTACTTC TRBJ2-7 . TRBV6-1 .
CATSGGQALGNQPQHF TGTGCCACATCTGGGGGACAAGCATTGGGCAATCAGCCCCAGCATTTT TRBJ1-5 . TRBV28 .
CASSSGSYGYTF TGTGCCAGCAGTTCCGGGTCCTATGGCTACACCTTC TRBJ1-2 . TRBV5-4 .
CASSARGRENIQYF TGTGCCAGCAGCGCTAGAGGGCGCGAAAACATTCAGTACTTC TRBJ2-4 . TRBV6-1 .
CASSLRTDPQTNEKLFF TGTGCCAGCAGCCTAAGGACAGACCCCCAAACTAATGAAAAACTGTTTTTT TRBJ1-4 . TRBV5-6 .
CASSLSGTSNEQFF TGTGCCAGCAGCTTATCCGGGACTAGCAATGAGCAGTTCTTC TRBJ2-1 . TRBV7-9 TRBD2
CASSPDPDSDPQETQYF TGCGCCAGCAGTCCTGACCCTGACAGCGACCCTCAAGAGACCCAGTACTTC TRBJ2-5 few TRBV23-1 .
CASSRMTGRETQYF TGCGCCAGCAGCCGGATGACAGGGAGGGAGACCCAGTACTTC TRBJ2-5 . TRBV5-1 .
CASSLAGRGDGYTF TGCGCCAGCAGCTTGGCCGGGAGGGGAGATGGCTACACCTTC TRBJ1-2 . TRBV5-1 .
CASTAPGQGAVGELFF TGTGCCAGCACCGCCCCGGGACAGGGGGCAGTCGGGGAGCTGTTTTTT TRBJ2-2 . TRBV2 TRBD1
CASSQLVSNEQFF TGTGCCAGCAGCCAACTAGTTTCCAATGAGCAGTTCTTC TRBJ2-1 few TRBV7-3 .
CATSRWFRDTSSYEQYF TGTGCCACCAGCAGGTGGTTCCGGGACACGAGCTCCTACGAGCAGTACTTC TRBJ2-7 . TRBV15 .
CASSLGPGRTGGHYEQYF TGTGCCAGCAGCTTAGGGCCAGGGAGGACAGGGGGACACTACGAGCAGTACTTC TRBJ2-7 . TRBV7-8 TRBD1
CASSAQGARNSPLHF TGTGCCAGCAGTGCCCAGGGGGCTAGGAATTCACCCCTCCACTTT TRBJ1-6 . TRBV27 TRBD1
CASSELDSLNTEAFF TGTGCCAGCAGTGAGTTAGACAGTTTGAACACTGAAGCTTTCTTT TRBJ1-1 . TRBV6-1 .
CASSQGFGPDRTFSTDTQYF TGCGCCAGCAGCCAGGGTTTCGGGCCAGACAGAACCTTTAGCACAGATACGCAGTATTTT TRBJ2-3 . TRBV4-3 .
CASSGQGAGEKLFF TGCGCCAGCAGCGGACAGGGGGCAGGTGAAAAACTGTTTTTT TRBJ1-4 . TRBV5-1 TRBD1
CATGQRGQPQHF TGTGCCACCGGACAGAGAGGTCAGCCCCAGCATTTT TRBJ1-5 . TRBV2 .
CASRRPTGSAGNTIYF TGTGCCAGCAGACGTCCGACAGGGTCGGCGGGAAACACCATATATTTT TRBJ1-3 . TRBV28 TRBD1
CASSLHSRQGGTGELFF TGTGCCAGTAGTCTCCACTCCCGACAGGGCGGAACCGGGGAGCTGTTTTTT TRBJ2-2 . TRBV19 TRBD1
CASSGNRGEESYNEQFF TGTGCCAGCAGCGGCAACAGGGGGGAAGAGAGTTACAATGAGCAGTTCTTC TRBJ2-1 . TRBV5-6 TRBD1
CASSLAGGTDTQYF TGTGCCAGCAGCTTAGCGGGGGGGACAGATACGCAGTATTTT TRBJ2-3 . TRBV7-3 TRBD2
CASSLGRGGDTQYF TGTGCCAGCAGCTTAGGGCGGGGGGGAGATACGCAGTATTTT TRBJ2-3 . TRBV7-3 TRBD2
CASSGRGNTEAFF TGTGCCAGCAGCGGACGGGGGAACACTGAAGCTTTCTTT TRBJ1-1 . TRBV7-9 .